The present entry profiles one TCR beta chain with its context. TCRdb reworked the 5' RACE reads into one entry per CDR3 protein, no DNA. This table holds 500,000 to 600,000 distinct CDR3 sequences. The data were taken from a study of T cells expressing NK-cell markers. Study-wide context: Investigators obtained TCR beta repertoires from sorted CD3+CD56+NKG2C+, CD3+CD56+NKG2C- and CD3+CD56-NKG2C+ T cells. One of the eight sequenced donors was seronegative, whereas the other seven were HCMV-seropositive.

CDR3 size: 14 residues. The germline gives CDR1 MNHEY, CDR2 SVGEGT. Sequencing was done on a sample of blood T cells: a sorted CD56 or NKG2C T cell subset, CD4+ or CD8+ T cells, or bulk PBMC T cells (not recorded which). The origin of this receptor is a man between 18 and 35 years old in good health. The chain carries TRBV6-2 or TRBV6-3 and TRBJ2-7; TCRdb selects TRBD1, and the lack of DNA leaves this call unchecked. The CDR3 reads CASSYAAGAYEQYF.